This T cell receptor beta chain was retrieved from a study of T cells in Graves' hyperthyroidism and ophthalmopathy. Overall study findings and caveats: Most clonotypes expanded in thyroid above 0.001 were likewise present in blood.

There were TCR beta CDR3 regions amplified from RNA transcripts. During a first-round RT-PCR of the TCR CDR3, the HTBI primer set was used. TCRdb reprocessed the multiplex PCR reads with MiXCR, giving one entry per CDR3 protein. The sample contains some 600,000 distinct CDR3 sequences, about 15% of which appear only once. Germline CDR1 KGHSH, CDR2 LQKENI. The trim removed 5 bases at V and 7 bases at J, leaving 10 bases unmatched. The CDR3 covers 15 residues. This clonotype was counted many times. As yet, its antigen is unknown. This chain links TRBV18 with TRBJ2-1; 8 positions agree with TRBD1. The sequence derives from a woman aged 25 to 39 with Graves' hyperthyroidism that later progressed to Graves' ophthalmopathy. Sequenced sample: blood. CDR3 in DNA: TGTGCCAGCTCATCGGGACAGGCCCTCGGGAATGAGCAGTTCTTC. Encoded protein: CASSSGQALGNEQFF.